This TCR beta chain was sequenced in a study of cytomegalovirus exposure and HLA in healthy donors. Notes on the study in general: A classifier reportedly called cytomegalovirus status with high sensitivity and specificity. Within the approximately 120 validation repertoires, first-cohort TCR clusters tended to co-occur, according to a later analysis. The study recorded 150 to 200 TCR beta chains that were cytomegalovirus-associated.

The CDR3 spans 18 residues. Trimming left V 0 bases short and J 6 bases short, with 18 bases between. Looked up from germline, CDR1 is SGHDN and CDR2 is FVKESK. The protocol was immunoSEQ multiplex PCR, while the TCRdb copy is restricted to in-frame clones and leaves out a portion. This sample has around 130,000 clones; roughly 86% occur once, and the top ten carry 3% to 4%. For this clone: The antigen is undetermined.

The donors formed part of the roughly 120-subject validation cohort, distinct from the roughly 600-subject first cohort. The V gene is TRBV14, the J gene TRBJ1-6; D not certain. This clonotype originated in a man under 40 in good health and CMV-seronegative. Sequencing input: PBMCs. The CDR3 protein is CASSQDGRLRSRNSPLHF. For the CDR3, the DNA is TGTGCCAGCAGCCAAGATGGGAGATTGCGTTCTCGTAATTCACCCCTCCACTTT.